The TCR beta chain described here comes from a study of T cell responses to AZD1222 COVID-19 vaccine. About the research overall: Investigators merged groups given second doses at roughly 4 or roughly 12 weeks. Overall study results and limits: There were vaccine-associated CD4 TCRs across spike, dominant at 160-218 and 743-854.

A word on this clone: Its antigen remains unknown.

The CDR3 is 13 residues long. V lost 7 bases and J lost 4, with 14 bases in between. Germline CDR1 and CDR2: MNHEY and SMNVEV (reference sequence). Method: immunoSEQ multiplex PCR; TCRdb's copy keeps in-frame clones and lacks some. Here the sample spans fewer than 120,000 clones, 70% to 90% being singletons. The chain recombines TRBV27 with TRBJ2-7, with D possibly matching TRBD1 (5 bases). The sequences come from peripheral blood, collected on day 0 of AZD1222 vaccination. The TCR sequence derives from an adult in good health. CDR3 DNA sequence: TGTGCCAGCAAAAAGGGCGCAGGGTACGAGCAGTACTTC. It is translated as CASKKGAGYEQYF.